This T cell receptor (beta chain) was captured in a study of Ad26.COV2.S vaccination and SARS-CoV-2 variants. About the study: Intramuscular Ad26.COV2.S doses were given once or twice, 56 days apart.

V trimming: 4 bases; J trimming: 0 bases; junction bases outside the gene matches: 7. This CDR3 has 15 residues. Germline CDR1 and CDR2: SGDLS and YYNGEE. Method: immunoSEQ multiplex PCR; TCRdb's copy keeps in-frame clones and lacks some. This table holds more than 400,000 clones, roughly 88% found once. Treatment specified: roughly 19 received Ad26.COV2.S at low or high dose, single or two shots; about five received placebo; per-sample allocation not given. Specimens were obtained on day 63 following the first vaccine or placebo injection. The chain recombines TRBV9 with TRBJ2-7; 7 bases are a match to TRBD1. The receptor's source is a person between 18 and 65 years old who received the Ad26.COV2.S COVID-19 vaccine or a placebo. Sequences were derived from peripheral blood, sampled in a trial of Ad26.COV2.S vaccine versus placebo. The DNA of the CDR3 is TGTGCCAGCAGCCCCTCGACAGGGACCTCCTACGAGCAGTACTTC. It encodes CASSPSTGTSYEQYF.